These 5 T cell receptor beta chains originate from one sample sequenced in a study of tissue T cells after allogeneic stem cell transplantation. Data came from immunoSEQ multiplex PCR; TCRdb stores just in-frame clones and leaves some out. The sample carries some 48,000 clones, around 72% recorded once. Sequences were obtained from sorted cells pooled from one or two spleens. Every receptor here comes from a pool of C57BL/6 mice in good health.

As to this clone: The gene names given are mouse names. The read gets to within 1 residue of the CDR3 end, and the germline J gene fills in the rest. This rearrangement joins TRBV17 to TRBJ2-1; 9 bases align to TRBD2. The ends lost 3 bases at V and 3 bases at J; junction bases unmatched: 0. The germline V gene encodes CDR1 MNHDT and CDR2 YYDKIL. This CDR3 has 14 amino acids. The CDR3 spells CASSRTGGYAEQFF. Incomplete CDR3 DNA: TGTGCTAGCAGTAGGACTGGGGGCTATGCTGAGCAGTTC.

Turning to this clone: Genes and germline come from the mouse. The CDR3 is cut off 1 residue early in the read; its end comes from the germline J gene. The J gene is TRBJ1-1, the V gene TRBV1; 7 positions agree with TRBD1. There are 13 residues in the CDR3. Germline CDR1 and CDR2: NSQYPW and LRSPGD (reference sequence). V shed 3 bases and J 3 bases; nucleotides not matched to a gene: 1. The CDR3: CTCSAGTDTEVFF. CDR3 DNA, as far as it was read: TGCACCTGCAGTGCCGGGACAGACACAGAAGTCTTC.

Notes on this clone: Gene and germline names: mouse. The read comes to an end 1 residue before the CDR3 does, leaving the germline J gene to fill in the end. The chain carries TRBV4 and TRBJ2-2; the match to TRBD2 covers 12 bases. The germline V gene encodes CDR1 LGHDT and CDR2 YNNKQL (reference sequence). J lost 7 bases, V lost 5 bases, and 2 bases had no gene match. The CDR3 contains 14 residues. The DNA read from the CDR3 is TGTGCCAGCAGCGACTGGGGGGGCGTCGGGCAGCTCTAC. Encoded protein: CASSDWGGVGQLY. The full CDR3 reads CASSDWGGVGQLYF.

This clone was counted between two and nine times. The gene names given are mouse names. CDR3 amino acids: CASSLQERLFF. The CDR3 DNA, read in part, is TGTGCCAGCAGTTTACAGGAAAGATTATTT. V gene TRBV26 combines with J gene TRBJ1-4; no definite D call. The CDR3 end lies 1 residue beyond the end of the read and is filled in from the germline J gene. The V end lost 5 bases, the J end lost 8 bases, and 6 bases lay between the germline ends. This CDR3 has 11 amino acids. Germline lookup yields CDR1 KGHPV and CDR2 FQNQEV (reference sequence).

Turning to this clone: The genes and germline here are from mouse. CDR3 DNA, as far as it was read: TGTGCCGTCCGGGACAGACACACAGAAGTCTTC. This sequence encodes CAVRDRHTEVF. The full CDR3 reads CAVRDRHTEVFF. The V call is TRBV13-3, the J call TRBJ1-1; 7 nucleotides align to TRBD1. The read ends 1 residue early relative to the CDR3; the germline J gene fills the gap. Germline V gene sequence: CDR1 NNHDY, CDR2 SYVADS. This CDR3 spans 12 amino acids. The V and J ends lost 10 bases and 3 bases, in that order; junction bases with no gene match: 6.